This T cell receptor (beta chain) was identified during a study of beta chain features in type 1 diabetes. As for the study in general: The number of sorted cells examined across all samples was roughly 100,000,000. Study-wide results and caveats: There was a moderate but significant shortening of TCRB CDR3s in all four CD4+ subsets of Type 1 diabetes patients. Sequencing of cDNA might inflate the share of cells that strongly express TCR.

Every bit of the isolated RNA underwent reverse transcription, so sequencing read expressed TCRB transcripts. Sequenced by immunoSEQ multiplex PCR; TCRdb stores in-frame clones only, minus some. The table includes about 180,000 clones, approximately 13% detected once. This CDR3 contains 12 residues. The V end was cut by 9 bases, the J end by 0 bases, with 8 bases between. Germline-derived CDR1 and CDR2 are KGHSH and LQKENI. Sorted CD4+ subsets: naive, central memory, regulatory, stem cell-like memory (CD45RO/CCR7/CD25/CD127/CD95/CD27 panel). The table lists this clone with a few counts. The antigen is not known.

The sample taken for sequencing was central memory CD4+ T cells from blood. The rearrangement links TRBV18 to TRBJ1-1; the D is unclear. The clonotype originates from a woman aged 18-30 years in good health. Written as DNA, the CDR3 is TGTGCCAGTTCAACTATGAACACTGAAGCTTTCTTT. This codes for CASSTMNTEAFF.